This T cell receptor (beta chain) was obtained from a study of shared clonotypes between healthy human individuals. Study conclusions and caveats: The low donor count limited represented genetic and exposure-history diversity.

The germline CDR1 and CDR2 sequences are GTSNPN and SVGIG (reference sequence). The V end lost 1 base, the J end lost 11 bases, and 17 bases lay between the germline ends. This CDR3 comprises 13 residues. Healthy and HIV-negative, the adult donors had no recent acute infections or vaccinations. The study used 85 million or so PBMCs per unsorted sample for genomic DNA. Sequenced by immunoSEQ multiplex PCR; TCRdb stores in-frame clones only, minus some. The table includes some 530,000 clones, approximately 82% detected once. Comments on this clone: Its target is not known.

The material sequenced was PBMCs. The chain carries TRBV30 and TRBJ1-1; D ambiguous. The TCR comes from a woman in her forties in good health. Some clones in this sample may be carry-over from other donors' samples. CDR3 loop: CAWSDPPLIGAFF. DNA of the CDR3: TGTGCCTGGAGTGACCCCCCCTTAATTGGCGCTTTCTTT.